These 8 T cell receptor beta chains came from one sample sequenced in a study of beta chain features in type 1 diabetes. Every isolated RNA sample was fully reverse transcribed, so sequencing captured expressed TCRB transcripts. This table comes from immunoSEQ multiplex PCR, and its TCRdb copy is limited to in-frame clones, with some not included. The table has about 240,000 clones, 25% to 35% seen once; the top ten hold under 5%. The source material was central memory CD4+ T cells from blood. The receptors were sampled from a man aged 30 to 45 in good health.

This rearrangement joins TRBV5-4 to TRBJ2-3; no clear D gene. Germline V gives CDR1 SGHNT, CDR2 YYREEE (reference sequence). CDR3 length: 14 residues. V was cut by 2 bases and J by 2 bases, with 9 bases left in between. The CDR3 DNA reads as TGTGCCAGCAGCTTTACCGGGTACACAGATACGCAGTATTTT. Its protein is CASSFTGYTDTQYF. The variable domain in full, completed from reference TRBV5-4 and TRBJ2-3, reads ETGVTQSPTHLIKTRGQQVTLRCSSQSGHNTVSWYQQALGQGPQFIFQYYREEENGRGNFPPRFSGLQFPNYSSELNVNALELDDSALYLCASSFTGYTDTQYFGPGTRLTVL.

This clone was recorded a few times. Other DNA sequences from this sample encode an identical CDR3 as well. The V and J genes are TRBV6-1 and TRBJ2-5; 8 bases are a match to TRBD2. This CDR3 contains 16 residues. J was trimmed by 4 bases and V by 0 bases; bases with no gene match: 7. Per the germline V gene, CDR1 is MNHNS and CDR2 is SASEGT. The CDR3 nucleotides read TGTGCCAGCAGTGAAGCGGCAGCGGGGGCAGGAGAGACCCAGTACTTC. Translation gives CASSEAAAGAGETQYF.

V is TRBV4-3 and J is TRBJ2-3; maybe TRBD2 (6 bases). V shed 0 bases and J shed 2 bases, with 12 bases lying between them. The V gene's germline CDR1 is LGHNA and CDR2 YSLEER. CDR3 length equals 16 residues. The DNA of the CDR3 is TGCGCCAGCAGCCAAGAGGAGGCGGGGTACACAGATACGCAGTATTTT. Protein product: CASSQEEAGYTDTQYF.

The chain carries TRBV5-1 and TRBJ1-2; D unclear. The CDR3 is made up of 13 amino acids. Germline V gene sequence: CDR1 SGHRS, CDR2 YFSETQ. V lost 0 bases and J lost 1, with 4 bases in between. In DNA, the CDR3 is TGCGCCAGCAGCTTGGCAGTTAACTATGGCTACACCTTC. It translates to CASSLAVNYGYTF.

This clone was detected a few times. The same CDR3 arises from other DNA sequences in this sample as well. The V gene is TRBV29-1, the J gene TRBJ1-2, with TRBD1 matching over 7 bases. CDR1 is SQVTM, CDR2 ANQGSEA, per germline. The CDR3 has 13 amino acids. The trim removed 6 bases at V and 3 bases at J, leaving 7 bases unmatched. CDR3 in amino acids: CSVATGTDYGYTF. The CDR3 DNA sequence: TGCAGCGTGGCCACCGGGACAGACTATGGCTACACCTTC.

This chain connects TRBV28 to TRBJ2-7, with D uncertain. Trimming pared 6 bases from V and 4 bases from J, leaving 13 bases between. Germline CDR1 reads MDHEN; CDR2 reads SYDVKM. The CDR3 is made up of 13 amino acids. In DNA form, the CDR3 reads TGTGCCAGCAGGTTGGAGACTCCTTACGAGCAGTACTTC. It translates to CASRLETPYEQYF. The entire variable domain, with the rest obtained from reference TRBV28 and TRBJ2-7, is as follows: DVKVTQSSRYLVKRTGEKVFLECVQDMDHENMFWYRQDPGLGLRLIYFSYDVKMKEKGDIPEGYSVSREKKERFSLILESASTNQTSMYLCASRLETPYEQYFGPGTRLTVT.

This clone showed up just a few times. The rearrangement links TRBV5-4 to TRBJ2-2, with unresolved D. This CDR3 is built from 14 residues. Trimming pared 4 bases from V and 0 bases from J, leaving 7 bases between. Germline V CDR1 and CDR2: SGHNT, YYREEE (reference sequence). CDR3 bases: TGTGCCAGCAGCCCCTCATCGAACACCGGGGAGCTGTTTTTT. Translation: CASSPSSNTGELFF.

V and J are TRBV7-8 and TRBJ2-5; possibly TRBD2 for D (6 bases). With 1 base removed from V and 5 bases from J, the gap between germline ends came to 11 bases. CDR1 and CDR2 from the germline V gene are SGHVS and FQNEAQ. This CDR3 is built from 14 residues. The CDR3, as DNA: TGTGCCAGCAGCTTAGATCGGGGGTCGGAGACCCAGTACTTC. It codes for CASSLDRGSETQYF.